These 2 T cell receptor beta chains came from one sample sequenced in a study of PD-1 blockade in mismatch repair-deficient tumors. Profiling relied on immunoSEQ multiplex PCR, and the TCRdb table lists in-frame clones only, not all of them. The repertoire consists of some 120,000 clones, with about 88% occurring once and the leading ten covering 12%. Material: peripheral blood, obtained about 17 months after starting pembrolizumab. The receptors stem from an adult with mismatch repair-deficient cancer.

Here the CDR3 reads CASSQVGHTEAFF. CDR3 sequence (DNA): TGCGCCAGCAGCCAAGTGGGCCACACTGAAGCTTTCTTT. The chain carries TRBV4-1 and TRBJ1-1; D is ambiguous. Germline lookup yields CDR1 MGHRA and CDR2 YSYEKL. The CDR3 is 13 amino acids. The V gene lost 1 base and the J gene lost 3 bases, with 6 bases spanning the gap.

This chain connects TRBV10-3 to TRBJ2-1, with 11 bases that match TRBD2. The CDR3 runs to 17 residues. Germline CDR1 and CDR2: ENHRY and SYGVKD. J was trimmed by 3 bases and V by 8 bases; bases with no gene match: 12. The CDR3 is CAISVGLAGGHYNEQFF. CDR3 nucleotide sequence: TGTGCCATCTCTGTAGGGCTAGCGGGAGGCCACTACAATGAGCAGTTCTTC.